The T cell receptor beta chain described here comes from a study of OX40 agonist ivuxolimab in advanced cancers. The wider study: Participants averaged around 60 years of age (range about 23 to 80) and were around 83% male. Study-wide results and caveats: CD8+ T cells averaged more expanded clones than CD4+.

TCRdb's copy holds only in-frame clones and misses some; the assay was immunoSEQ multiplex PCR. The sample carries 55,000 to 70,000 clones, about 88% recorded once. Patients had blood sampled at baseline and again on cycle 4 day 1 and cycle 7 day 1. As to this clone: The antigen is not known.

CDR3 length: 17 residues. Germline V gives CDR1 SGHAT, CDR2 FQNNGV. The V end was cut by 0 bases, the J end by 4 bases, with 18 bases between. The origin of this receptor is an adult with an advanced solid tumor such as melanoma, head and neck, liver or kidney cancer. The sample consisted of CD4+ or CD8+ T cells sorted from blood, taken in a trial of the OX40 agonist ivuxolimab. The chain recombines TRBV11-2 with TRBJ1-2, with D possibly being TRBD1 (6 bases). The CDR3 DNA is TGTGCCAGCAGCTTAGATCCAGGGGTTGGTGCGATCTATGGCTACACCTTC. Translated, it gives CASSLDPGVGAIYGYTF.